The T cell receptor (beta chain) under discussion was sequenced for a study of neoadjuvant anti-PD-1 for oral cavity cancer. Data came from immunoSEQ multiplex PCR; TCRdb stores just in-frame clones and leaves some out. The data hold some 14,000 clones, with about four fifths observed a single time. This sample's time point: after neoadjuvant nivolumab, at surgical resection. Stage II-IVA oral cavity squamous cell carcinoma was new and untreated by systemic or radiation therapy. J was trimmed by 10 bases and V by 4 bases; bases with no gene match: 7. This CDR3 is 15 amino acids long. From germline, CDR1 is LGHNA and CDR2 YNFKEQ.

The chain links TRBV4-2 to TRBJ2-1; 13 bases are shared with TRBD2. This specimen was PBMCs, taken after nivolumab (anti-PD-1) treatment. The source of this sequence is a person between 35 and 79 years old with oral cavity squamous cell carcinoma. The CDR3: CASSLSGTSGTEQFF. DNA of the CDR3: TGTGCCAGCAGCCTTTCCGGGACTAGCGGGACGGAGCAGTTCTTC.